The source of this TCR beta chain is a study of graft-versus-host responses after intestinal transplantation. Produced via immunoSEQ multiplex PCR; TCRdb's table is partial and in-frame only. The table includes about 90,000 clones, 85% to 95% detected once. The CDR3 has 12 amino acids. Trimming pared 3 bases from V and 5 bases from J, leaving 8 bases between. Germline assignment: CDR1 SGDLS and CDR2 YYNGEE. On this clone: No antigen is known for it.

The chain recombines TRBV9 with TRBJ1-2; no clear D gene. This clonotype was sampled from a human donor who was the organ donor for an intestinal transplant. The sample here was unstimulated CD4+ T cells sorted from spleen or lymph node cells, taken before transplant. The CDR3 loop reads CASSGAGYGYTF. The CDR3 region has the DNA TGTGCCAGCAGCGGGGCGGGGTATGGCTACACCTTC.